One sample yielded the 12 T cell receptor beta chains listed below, sequenced in a study of blood T cell repertoires in COVID-19. Assay: immunoSEQ multiplex PCR; the TCRdb copy retains only in-frame clones and omits some. The data show 70,000 or so clones, about 69% seen once. The sequencing input was peripheral blood. Receptors originate from a man in his 70s with acute or convalescent COVID-19.

The chain joins TRBV6-2 or TRBV6-3 to TRBJ2-2; D gene ambiguous. The germline V gene encodes CDR1 MNHEY and CDR2 SVGEGT. This CDR3 has 14 residues. The ends were cut back, 5 bases at V and 2 bases at J, with 9 bases in the middle. CDR3: CASSRNINTGELFF. The CDR3 nucleotides are TGTGCCAGCAGTCGAAACATTAACACCGGGGAGCTGTTTTTT.

This chain joins TRBV27 and TRBJ1-4, with unresolved D. The CDR3 extends over 13 amino acids. The germline V gene has CDR1 MNHEY and CDR2 SMNVEV (reference sequence). V gave up 6 bases and J gave up 5 bases, with 10 bases separating them. The CDR3: CASSSERNEKLFF. As DNA, the CDR3 is TGTGCCAGCAGCTCGGAGAGGAATGAAAAACTGTTTTTT.

This clone has more than one count but fewer than ten. This sequence joins TRBV28 and TRBJ1-5; D is unclear. Trimming left V 1 base short and J 5 bases short, with 9 bases between. The CDR3 length is 14 residues. The germline V gene has CDR1 MDHEN and CDR2 SYDVKM. The CDR3 DNA reads as TGTGCCAGCAGTTTATCAAGGCGGGATCAGCCCCAGCATTTT. It specifies CASSLSRRDQPQHF.

The chain couples TRBV5-6 to TRBJ2-1; D not resolved. Germline assignment: CDR1 SGHDT and CDR2 YYEEEE. The CDR3 contains 16 residues. V shed 0 bases and J shed 2 bases, with 12 bases lying between them. CDR3 region: CASSLVASLTYNEQFF. CDR3 sequence (DNA): TGTGCCAGCAGCTTGGTGGCCAGTCTCACCTACAATGAGCAGTTCTTC. The full variable domain, rest sourced from reference TRBV5-6 and TRBJ2-1, is DAGVTQSPTHLIKTRGQQVTLRCSPKSGHDTVSWYQQALGQGPQFIFQYYEEEERQRGNFPDRFSGHQFPNYSSELNVNALLLGDSALYLCASSLVASLTYNEQFFGPGTRLTVL.

The chain uses TRBV19 and TRBJ2-7, with 10 bases that match TRBD1. This CDR3 comprises 17 residues. The V and J ends lost 0 bases and 2 bases, in that order; junction bases with no gene match: 7. Germline V gene lookup returns CDR1 LNHDA and CDR2 SQIVND (reference sequence). CDR3 coding DNA: TGTGCCAGTAGTATAGATCCGGGACAGGGGATTCCCTACGAGCAGTACTTC. The encoded protein is CASSIDPGQGIPYEQYF.

This clone was recorded many times. The J gene is TRBJ2-7, the V gene TRBV11-2; D is perhaps TRBD1 (5 bases). The CDR3 spans 15 residues. Trimming stripped 3 bases from V and 1 base from J, with 13 bases between. Germline assignment: CDR1 SGHAT and CDR2 FQNNGV. DNA for the CDR3: TGTGCCAGCAGCTTCACAGGCCGTTTTTCCTACGAGCAGTACTTC. This codes for CASSFTGRFSYEQYF.

This rearrangement joins TRBV18 to TRBJ2-1, with 9 bases matching TRBD2. CDR1 KGHSH and CDR2 LQKENI come from the germline V gene. V shed 5 bases, J shed 5 bases, and the junction held 4 bases outside the gene matches. The CDR3 consists of 14 residues. The CDR3 nucleotides are TGTGCCAGCTCAGCCGGGACTAGCCACAATGAGCAGTTCTTC. This sequence encodes CASSAGTSHNEQFF.

The genes are TRBV7-9 and TRBJ2-5; 7 bases fit TRBD2. The CDR3 has 16 amino acids. J gave up 7 bases and V 5 bases, and 16 bases lay outside the gene matches. The germline V gene has CDR1 SEHNR and CDR2 FQNEAQ (reference sequence). Here the CDR3 reads CASSASPSSGSGTQYF. CDR3 DNA: TGTGCCAGCAGCGCATCCCCCTCTAGCGGTAGCGGGACCCAGTACTTC.

V usage is TRBV15 and J usage is TRBJ1-3; a weak D match, TRBD1 (5 bases). V was clipped by 5 bases and J by 2 bases, with 25 bases between them. This CDR3 comprises 19 residues. The germline V gene encodes CDR1 LNHNV and CDR2 YYDKDF (reference sequence). The CDR3 DNA sequence: TGTGCCACCAGCCCCCAACGACAGTTAGGGCAGCTGACTGGAAACACCATATATTTT. It yields the protein CATSPQRQLGQLTGNTIYF.

The chain recombines TRBV7-2 with TRBJ2-7; D ambiguous. The ends were cut back, 5 bases at V and 4 bases at J, with 18 bases in the middle. The CDR3 extends over 15 amino acids. CDR1 and CDR2 from the germline V gene are SGHTA and FQGNSA. The CDR3 nucleotides are TGTGCCAGCAGCGAATACCAGGTTGGCAAGTACGAGCAGTACTTC. Translation gives CASSEYQVGKYEQYF.

The V call is TRBV7-3, the J call TRBJ1-6; perhaps TRBD1 as D (5 bases). Deletions cut 6 bases from V and 8 bases from J, with 17 bases between. This CDR3 has 15 residues. Per germline, CDR1 SGHTA and CDR2 FQGTGA. CDR3 nucleotide sequence: TGTGCCAGCAGTGTTAGACCCGGGGGTGATTCACCCCTCCACTTT. Translating gives CASSVRPGGDSPLHF.

The chain recombines TRBV19 with TRBJ2-7; no clear D. The CDR3 has 13 amino acids. The germline gives CDR1 LNHDA, CDR2 SQIVND (reference sequence). The V and J ends lost 1 base and 1 base respectively, with 5 bases between them. The CDR3 protein is CASSIVHSYEQYF. As DNA, the CDR3 is TGTGCCAGTAGTATAGTCCATTCCTACGAGCAGTACTTC.